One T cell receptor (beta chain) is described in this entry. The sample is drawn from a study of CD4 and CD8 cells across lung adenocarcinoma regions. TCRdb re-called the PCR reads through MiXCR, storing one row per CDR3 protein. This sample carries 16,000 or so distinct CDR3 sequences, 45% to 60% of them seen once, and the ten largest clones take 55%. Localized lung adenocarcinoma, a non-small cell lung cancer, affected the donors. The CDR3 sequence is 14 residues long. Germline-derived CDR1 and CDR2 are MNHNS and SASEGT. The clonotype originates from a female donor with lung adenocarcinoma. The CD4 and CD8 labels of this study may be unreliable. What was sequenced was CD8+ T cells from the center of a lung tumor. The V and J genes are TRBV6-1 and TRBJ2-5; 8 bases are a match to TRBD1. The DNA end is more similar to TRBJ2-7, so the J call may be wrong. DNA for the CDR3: TGTGCCAGCAGTACGGACAGGGCAAACTACGAGCAGTACTTC. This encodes CASSTDRANYEQYF.